This TCR beta chain was captured by sequencing in a study of CD8 T cells in ankylosing spondylitis. Details on this clonotype: The target antigen is unknown.

Study-wide results and limits: From matched ankylosing spondylitis synovial fluid, disease-linked clones were reportedly recovered at significantly enriched levels.

The CDR3 has 14 residues. V dropped 4 bases and J dropped 1; count of bases not matched to a gene: 3. Germline CDR1 DFQATT, CDR2 SNEGSKA (reference sequence). TCRdb fed the 5' RACE reads into MiXCR, producing one record per CDR3 protein. There are a few hundred thousand distinct CDR3 sequences in the sample; 20% occur only once, and 10% to 15% lies in the top ten. The receptor comes from a male donor with ankylosing spondylitis or in good health (not recorded which). Sequenced input: blood, either unsorted or a sorted T cell fraction (not recorded which). J is TRBJ1-5 and V is TRBV20-1, with TRBD1 matching over 8 bases. The CDR3 DNA sequence: TGCAGTGCTACCTGGACAGGGAGCAATCAGCCCCAGCATTTT. Translated, it gives CSATWTGSNQPQHF.